In its sample, the clone carrying this T cell receptor (beta chain) was seen a few times. Its antigen is still unknown. These data are taken from a study of T cells in Graves' hyperthyroidism and ophthalmopathy. At the level of the study: The initial diagnosis was the point when peripheral blood was collected, ahead of any treatment.

Trimming shortened V by 2 bases and J by 1 base, and 12 bases separated the two germline ends. This CDR3 is 16 amino acids long. Germline values: CDR1 SEHNR, CDR2 FQNEAQ (reference sequence). PBMCs were derived from roughly 9.6 ml fresh peripheral blood. TCR beta CDR3 regions were amplified from RNA. Carried out on the TCR CDR3, a first-round RT-PCR used the HTBI primer set. TCRdb fed the multiplex PCR reads into MiXCR, producing one record per CDR3 protein. The sample has some 500,000 distinct CDR3 sequences; approximately 15% are singletons. Study-wide results and caveats: Blood also showed most of the thyroid clonotypes that were expanded above 0.001.

The TCR originated in a young woman with Graves' hyperthyroidism. The specimen sequenced was blood. The chain links TRBV7-9 to TRBJ1-3; D is uncertain. CDR3 DNA: TGTGCCAGCAGCTTACTTCCAAGTGGATCTGGAAACACCATATATTTT. This sequence encodes CASSLLPSGSGNTIYF.